The 28 T cell receptor beta chains below all came from one sample that was sequenced in a study of shared clonotypes between healthy human individuals. Data came from immunoSEQ multiplex PCR; TCRdb stores just in-frame clones and leaves some out. The table lists nearly 1 million clones, roughly 72% of them singletons. Sequencing used memory CD4+ T cells sorted from blood. As to subset: CD45RA-negative fraction. All receptors derive from a man younger than 30 in good health.

The V and J genes are TRBV30 and TRBJ1-1, with D perhaps TRBD1 (6 bases). Looked up from germline, CDR1 is GTSNPN and CDR2 is SVGIG (reference sequence). V was pared by 5 bases and J by 0 bases, with 16 bases between. The CDR3 totals 15 residues. The CDR3, as DNA: TGTGCCTGGGACGCCCCCGGACAGTTGAACACTGAAGCTTTCTTT. It encodes CAWDAPGQLNTEAFF.

As to this clone: The same CDR3 also results from other DNA sequences found in this sample. The gene calls are TRBV5-1 and TRBJ2-2; D gene uncertain. Germline V lookup: CDR1 SGHRS, CDR2 YFSETQ. The CDR3 is 13 residues long. V lost 0 bases and J 3 bases, leaving 3 bases between the germline ends. The CDR3 loop reads CASSLEYTGELFF. The CDR3, as DNA: TGCGCCAGCAGCTTGGAGTACACCGGGGAGCTGTTTTTT.

This rearrangement joins TRBV2 to TRBJ2-3; perhaps D is TRBD1 or TRBD2 (6 bases each). The CDR3 totals 15 residues. V was clipped by 3 bases and J by 4 bases, with 14 bases between them. Germline V gives CDR1 SNHLY, CDR2 FYNNEI. The CDR3 protein is CASSDPGEVADTQYF. The CDR3 DNA follows: TGTGCCAGCAGTGACCCAGGGGAGGTCGCAGATACGCAGTATTTT.

This clone was detected only a few times. The chain couples TRBV5-6 to TRBJ2-1; 8 bases are shared with TRBD2. CDR3 size: 15 residues. Germline V lookup: CDR1 SGHDT, CDR2 YYEEEE. The ends lost 6 bases at V and 8 bases at J; junction bases unmatched: 13. The CDR3, as DNA: TGTGCCAGCACCCCCCTGGGAGCGGGAGTCGATGAGCAGTTCTTC. The encoded protein is CASTPLGAGVDEQFF.

The V gene is TRBV19, the J gene TRBJ1-6, with 8 bases fitting TRBD1. V lost 6 bases to trimming and J lost 7 bases; unmatched junction nucleotides: 8. CDR1 is LNHDA, CDR2 SQIVND, per germline (reference sequence). The CDR3 totals 15 residues. The CDR3 here is CASSLQGAENSPLHF. The CDR3, as DNA: TGTGCCAGTAGCCTCCAGGGGGCAGAAAATTCACCCCTCCACTTT.

This chain connects TRBV7-2 to TRBJ2-7, with TRBD1 identical over 9 bases. Germline V gene lookup returns CDR1 SGHTA and CDR2 FQGNSA. V dropped 5 bases and J dropped 6; count of bases not matched to a gene: 11. This CDR3 has 15 residues. For the CDR3, the DNA is TGTGCCAGCAGCCCAGGAGGGGGGACAGGGCGCGAGCAGTACTTC. This translates into CASSPGGGTGREQYF.

As concerns this clone: Other DNA sequences of this sample code for an identical CDR3. This chain links TRBV7-9 with TRBJ2-5; 11 bases are shared with TRBD2. This CDR3 has 15 residues. Germline V gene sequence: CDR1 SEHNR, CDR2 FQNEAQ (reference sequence). J gave up 5 bases and V 2 bases, and 4 bases lay outside the gene matches. This CDR3 is CASSLLAGGGETQYF. Here the CDR3 DNA reads TGTGCCAGCAGCTTATTAGCGGGAGGGGGCGAGACCCAGTACTTC.

The chain uses TRBV4-1 and TRBJ2-7; 7 bases align to TRBD1. V was clipped by 2 bases and J by 4 bases; unmatched bases: 5. From germline, CDR1 is MGHRA and CDR2 YSYEKL. This CDR3 is 14 amino acids long. CDR3 amino acids: CASSQPGQVYEQYF. The CDR3 DNA is TGCGCCAGCAGCCAACCCGGACAGGTGTACGAGCAGTACTTC.

Note on this clone: Distinct nucleotide sequences in the sample also encode this CDR3. The chain carries TRBV11-2 and TRBJ1-3; D might be TRBD1 (5 bases). Germline CDR1 is SGHAT and CDR2 is FQNNGV. The CDR3 sequence is 14 residues long. The germline V and J ends were trimmed by 4 bases and 2 bases, with 9 bases remaining between them. Here the CDR3 reads CASSSTGAGNTIYF. CDR3 nucleotides: TGTGCCAGCAGCTCGACGGGGGCTGGAAACACCATATATTTT.

The V gene is TRBV11-2, the J gene TRBJ2-1, with 7 bases that match TRBD2. Germline assignment: CDR1 SGHAT and CDR2 FQNNGV. This CDR3 spans 15 amino acids. With 3 bases clipped from V and 3 bases from J, the junction kept 5 bases outside the gene matches. DNA for the CDR3: TGTGCCAGCAGCTTGGGGGGACTACTCTACAATGAGCAGTTCTTC. Translation gives CASSLGGLLYNEQFF.

The chain links TRBV4-1 to TRBJ2-3; 13 bases agree with TRBD2. CDR1 MGHRA and CDR2 YSYEKL come from the germline V gene. The length of the CDR3 is 15 residues. Trimming cost V 10 bases and J 0 bases; bases outside gene matches: 4. This CDR3 is CATGLAGVSTDTQYF. The CDR3 DNA is TGCGCCACAGGACTAGCGGGAGTCAGCACAGATACGCAGTATTTT.

The chain joins TRBV18 to TRBJ1-2; D gene ambiguous. This CDR3 has 14 residues. The V end lost 0 bases, the J end lost 3 bases, and 8 bases lay between the germline ends. Germline V gene lookup returns CDR1 KGHSH and CDR2 LQKENI. The CDR3 DNA reads TGTGCCAGCTCACCACCAGTCGGGGACTATGGCTACACCTTC. Translated: CASSPPVGDYGYTF.

The sample holds a few counts of this clone. The chain joins TRBV5-4 to TRBJ1-6, with 8 bases fitting TRBD1. The CDR3 is 14 residues long. J was trimmed by 9 bases and V by 2 bases; bases with no gene match: 4. The germline V gene encodes CDR1 SGHNT and CDR2 YYREEE (reference sequence). CDR3 protein: CASSFGQGVSPLHF. Here the CDR3 DNA reads TGTGCCAGCAGCTTCGGACAGGGAGTTTCACCCCTCCACTTT. Together with reference TRBV5-4 and TRBJ1-6, the CDR3 gives the full variable domain: ETGVTQSPTHLIKTRGQQVTLRCSSQSGHNTVSWYQQALGQGPQFIFQYYREEENGRGNFPPRFSGLQFPNYSSELNVNALELDDSALYLCASSFGQGVSPLHFGNGTRLTVT.

The rearrangement links TRBV7-2 to TRBJ2-1, with TRBD2 as a possible D gene (5 bases). The V end lost 0 bases, the J end lost 6 bases, and 12 bases lay between the germline ends. The germline CDR1 and CDR2 sequences are SGHTA and FQGNSA. The CDR3 loop spans 15 amino acids. Here the CDR3 DNA reads TGTGCCAGCAGCTTAGCGGCAACTAGTCGCAATGAGCAGTTCTTC. Amino acid sequence: CASSLAATSRNEQFF.

Written as DNA, the CDR3 is TGCGCCAGCAGCCCGCTCCTAAGCGGGCCCCCGCGGGAGCAGTACTTC. This encodes CASSPLLSGPPREQYF. The chain employs TRBV5-1 and TRBJ2-7; D perhaps matches TRBD2 (6 bases). Deletions cut 4 bases from V and 7 bases from J, with 24 bases between. In germline, CDR1 is SGHRS, CDR2 YFSETQ. The CDR3 is 16 residues long.

The count of this clone is one. The V call is TRBV11-2, the J call TRBJ2-2, with D tentatively TRBD2 (6 bases). Germline loops: CDR1 SGHAT, CDR2 FQNNGV. Trimming took 10 bases from V and 2 from J, leaving 14 bases between them. There are 14 residues in the CDR3. The CDR3 is CATKEGLNTGELFF. CDR3 DNA: TGTGCCACGAAAGAGGGACTCAACACCGGGGAGCTGTTTTTT.

The chain employs TRBV5-1 and TRBJ1-4; the D gene is possibly TRBD1 (6 bases). CDR3 size: 16 residues. Germline V lookup: CDR1 SGHRS, CDR2 YFSETQ. V shed 4 bases and J shed 7 bases, with 20 bases lying between them. The CDR3 nucleotides read TGCGCCAGCAGCCCGAAACGTTCAGGGGCGGGTGAAAAACTGTTTTTT. Translating it yields CASSPKRSGAGEKLFF. Using reference TRBV5-1 and TRBJ1-4 for the parts outside the CDR3, the full variable domain is KAGVTQTPRYLIKTRGQQVTLSCSPISGHRSVSWYQQTPGQGLQFLFEYFSETQRNKGNFPGRFSGRQFSNSRSEMNVSTLELGDSALYLCASSPKRSGAGEKLFFGSGTQLSVL.

The chain combines TRBV7-9 with TRBJ2-1; TRBD2 agrees at 13 bases. CDR1 and CDR2 (germline): SEHNR, FQNEAQ (reference sequence). Trimming at V came to 6 bases and at J to 5 bases, leaving 7 bases not matched to a gene. CDR3 length: 16 amino acids. As DNA, the CDR3 is TGTGCCAGCAGACCTTTGGGGACTAGCGGGGACAATGAGCAGTTCTTC. Translating it yields CASRPLGTSGDNEQFF.

The rearrangement joins TRBV5-6 to TRBJ1-5; a weak D match, TRBD1 (5 bases). The CDR3 runs to 16 residues. Per the germline V gene, CDR1 is SGHDT and CDR2 is YYEEEE. With 4 bases removed from V and 4 bases from J, the gap between germline ends came to 18 bases. CDR3 protein: CASSISTPGTNQPQHF. The CDR3 DNA reads TGTGCCAGCAGCATCTCGACTCCCGGGACTAATCAGCCCCAGCATTTT. The whole variable domain, filled in from reference TRBV5-6 and TRBJ1-5, reads DAGVTQSPTHLIKTRGQQVTLRCSPKSGHDTVSWYQQALGQGPQFIFQYYEEEERQRGNFPDRFSGHQFPNYSSELNVNALLLGDSALYLCASSISTPGTNQPQHFGDGTRLSIL.

This sequence joins TRBV11-2 and TRBJ2-5, with D possibly TRBD1 on 6 matching bases. Germline V CDR1 and CDR2: SGHAT, FQNNGV. V lost 5 bases and J 0 bases, leaving 13 bases between the germline ends. This CDR3 is 15 amino acids long. The CDR3 sequence: CASSLGTGYQETQYF. The DNA for the CDR3 is TGTGCCAGCAGCCTCGGCACAGGGTACCAAGAGACCCAGTACTTC. The variable domain in full, with the rest retrieved from reference TRBV11-2 and TRBJ2-5, is EAGVAQSPRYKIIEKRQSVAFWCNPISGHATLYWYQQILGQGPKLLIQFQNNGVVDDSQLPKDRFSAERLKGVDSTLKIQPAKLEDSAVYLCASSLGTGYQETQYFGPGTRLLVL.

V usage is TRBV18 and J usage is TRBJ1-1; no reliable D call. The CDR3 covers 16 residues. The germline gives CDR1 KGHSH, CDR2 LQKENI. The V end was cut by 5 bases, the J end by 0 bases, with 16 bases between. This chain's CDR3 is CASSSVQRPMNTEAFF. DNA for the CDR3: TGTGCCAGCTCATCTGTACAACGGCCGATGAACACTGAAGCTTTCTTT. Drawing the rest from reference TRBV18 and TRBJ1-1, the complete variable domain is NAGVMQNPRHLVRRRGQEARLRCSPMKGHSHVYWYRQLPEEGLKFMVYLQKENIIDESGMPKERFSAEFPKEGPSILRIQQVVRGDSAAYFCASSSVQRPMNTEAFFGQGTRLTVV.

The chain is built from TRBV5-6 and TRBJ2-6; 9 positions agree with TRBD1. Germline assignment: CDR1 SGHDT and CDR2 YYEEEE. The trim removed 4 bases at V and 4 bases at J, leaving 9 bases unmatched. The CDR3 contains 17 residues. CDR3 in DNA: TGTGCCAGCAGCCCTCGGGACAGGGTGAGAGGGGCCAACGTCCTGACTTTC. The encoded protein is CASSPRDRVRGANVLTF.

This clone was picked up one time. The chain recombines TRBV5-1 with TRBJ2-5; D possibly corresponds to TRBD2 (6 bases). CDR3 length: 15 amino acids. Trimming took 1 base from V and 4 from J, leaving 14 bases between them. Germline V gives CDR1 SGHRS, CDR2 YFSETQ. CDR3 DNA sequence: TGCGCCAGCAGCTTGATCGGAGCCGGGGGAGAGACCCAGTACTTC. Protein product: CASSLIGAGGETQYF.

DNA for the CDR3: TGTGCCAGCAGCCTTGGGGGGGAGGCCTACGAGCAGTACTTC. It specifies CASSLGGEAYEQYF. The chain is built from TRBV5-4 and TRBJ2-7; TRBD2 agrees at 7 bases. V was pared by 4 bases and J by 2 bases, with 6 bases of the junction left unmatched. CDR1 is SGHNT and CDR2 is YYREEE in the germline V gene (reference sequence). This CDR3 is built from 14 residues.

This clone was counted a few times. The V and J genes are TRBV10-3 and TRBJ1-3, with D tentatively TRBD1 (5 bases). V was clipped by 4 bases and J by 0 bases, with 10 bases between them. CDR1 is ENHRY and CDR2 is SYGVKD in the germline V gene. The CDR3 has 15 amino acids. The CDR3 DNA sequence: TGTGCCATCAGTGGGAGGGGATTCTCTGGAAACACCATATATTTT. This codes for CAISGRGFSGNTIYF.

This chain joins TRBV6-5 and TRBJ1-1, with a possible D match to TRBD1 (5 bases). CDR3 length equals 16 residues. Germline CDR1 reads MNHEY; CDR2 reads SVGAGI. Trimming took 2 bases from V and 4 from J, leaving 17 bases between them. The CDR3 coding sequence is TGTGCCAGCAGTTACGGGTCAGGGTTGGATTTCACTGAAGCTTTCTTT. It codes for CASSYGSGLDFTEAFF.

V usage is TRBV6-6 and J usage is TRBJ1-2; D might be TRBD1 (6 bases). CDR1 and CDR2 from the germline V gene are MNHNY and SVGAGI (reference sequence). The CDR3 covers 14 residues. With 3 bases removed from V and 3 bases from J, the gap between germline ends came to 11 bases. The CDR3 region is CASSYGQSYYGYTF. In nucleotides, the CDR3 is TGTGCCAGCAGTTATGGACAGAGCTACTATGGCTACACCTTC.

This clone was observed a few times. The rearrangement uses TRBV13 and TRBJ2-3, with 7 bases identical to TRBD2. Trimming removed 4 bases from V and 5 bases from J; junction bases left unmatched: 18. CDR1 is PRHDT and CDR2 is FYEKMQ in the germline V gene (reference sequence). CDR3 length: 18 amino acids. CDR3 nucleotides: TGTGCCAGCAGCTGCCCCCGAGGTTTGCGGGAGCGGGTAGATACGCAGTATTTT. Its translation: CASSCPRGLRERVDTQYF.